This is a list of T cell receptor beta chains from one sample in a study of blood T cell repertoires in COVID-19. The table came from immunoSEQ multiplex PCR; TCRdb's copy has only in-frame clones and leaves some out. The repertoire consists of hundreds of thousands of clones, with around 87% occurring once and the leading ten covering around 3%. The sample comprised peripheral blood. Every receptor here comes from a man aged 60 to 69 with acute or convalescent COVID-19. The CDR3 runs from the conserved cysteine through the conserved F or W. The D gene is left open where the match is weak. The size of a clone is reported for some rows only, either as once, few or many, or as a class for expanded clones.

clone_size	v_call	j_call	d_call	cdr3_nt	cdr3_aa
NA	TRBV3-1/TRBV3-2	TRBJ2-5	NA	TGTGCCAGCAGCCAAGGGTCGGCGGGTCCTTTAGAGACCCAGTACTTC	CASSQGSAGPLETQYF
NA	TRBV6-2/TRBV6-3	TRBJ2-7	TRBD1	TGTGCCAGCAGTTACCCGGACAGGGGGCCCCTATCCTACGAGCAGTACTTC	CASSYPDRGPLSYEQYF
NA	TRBV9	TRBJ1-6	TRBD1	TGTGCCAGCAGCGTAGAACAGGGGAAGAATTCACCCCTCCACTTT	CASSVEQGKNSPLHF
few	TRBV5-6	TRBJ2-7	NA	TGTGCCAGCAGCTTGGGTTCTTTCTACGAGCAGTACTTC	CASSLGSFYEQYF
NA	TRBV14	TRBJ2-2	NA	TGTGCCAGCAGGGGGACATCGAACACCGGGGAGCTGTTTTTT	CASRGTSNTGELFF
NA	TRBV30	TRBJ1-5	NA	TGTGCCTGGAGTGTTCCCTCCCAGCATTTT	CAWSVPSQHF
NA	TRBV30	TRBJ1-4	NA	TGTGCCTGGAACCGACCCCCCCACCAGGGATTCGATGAAAAACTGTTTTTT	CAWNRPPHQGFDEKLFF
NA	TRBV12-5	TRBJ2-7	TRBD1	TGTGCTAGTGGTTTGCGACAGGGGATAAGGAACGAGCAGTACTTC	CASGLRQGIRNEQYF
NA	TRBV5-1	TRBJ1-6	TRBD1	TGCGCCAGCAGCCAGGACAGGGGAGCTACGTATAATTCACCCCTCCACTTT	CASSQDRGATYNSPLHF
NA	TRBV2	TRBJ2-1	NA	TGTGCCAGCAGTGTCCAGCGGGTTAGCAATGAGCAGTTCTTC	CASSVQRVSNEQFF
NA	TRBV6-4	TRBJ2-3	TRBD2	TGTGCCAGCAGCCCGGGGGGGACAGATACGCAGTATTTT	CASSPGGTDTQYF
few	TRBV19	TRBJ1-1	NA	TGTGCCAGTAGTATAGCAGGCAGTGAAGCTGAAGCTTTCTTT	CASSIAGSEAEAFF
NA	TRBV6-1	TRBJ1-3	NA	TGTGCCAGCAGTGAAGCGAGTGACAGAAACACCATATATTTT	CASSEASDRNTIYF
NA	TRBV19	TRBJ1-5	NA	TGTGCCAGTATTTCAGGGAATCATCAGCCCCAGCATTTT	CASISGNHQPQHF
NA	TRBV5-4	TRBJ1-5	TRBD1	TGTGCCAGCAGATTCCCGCCCGGGACAGCTAGCAATCAGCCCCAGCATTTT	CASRFPPGTASNQPQHF
NA	TRBV5-1	TRBJ1-2	NA	TGCGCCAGCAGCTTGGGAAGGGGCGGTTCCGGCTACACCTTC	CASSLGRGGSGYTF
NA	TRBV4-1	TRBJ1-4	NA	TGCGCCAGCAGCCACCTGGGGGCAGGGGATAATGAAAAACTGTTTTTT	CASSHLGAGDNEKLFF
NA	TRBV5-1	TRBJ2-7	TRBD1	TGCGCCAGCAGTTTAACGGGACAGGGAGGGGGCGAGCAGTACTTC	CASSLTGQGGGEQYF
NA	TRBV2	TRBJ2-7	NA	TGTGCCTCTCAGGGGGGCCAGTGGTACGAGCAGTACTTC	CASQGGQWYEQYF
NA	TRBV6-5	TRBJ2-3	NA	TGTGCCAGCAGCCAAAGCACAGATACGCAGTATTTT	CASSQSTDTQYF
NA	TRBV7-2	TRBJ1-2	NA	TGTGCCAGCAGCTCCCCGGACAGCTATGGCTACACCTTC	CASSSPDSYGYTF
NA	TRBV5-5	TRBJ1-2	TRBD1	TGTGCCAGCAGCTTGCGACAGGGGGCTGGCTACACCTTC	CASSLRQGAGYTF
NA	TRBV2	TRBJ1-1	NA	TGTGGGGAGTGGGGGGACACTGAAGCTTTCTTT	CGEWGDTEAFF
NA	TRBV19	TRBJ1-4	TRBD1	TGTGCCAGTACAGCGGGACAGGCTAATGAAAAACTGTTTTTT	CASTAGQANEKLFF
NA	TRBV5-1	TRBJ2-1	NA	TGCGCCAGCAGGAGGGCCCTGGGGGCGATCAGCTCCTACAATGAGCAGTTCTTC	CASRRALGAISSYNEQFF
NA	TRBV7-2	TRBJ1-2	NA	TGTGCCAGCAGCTCCTTGGGGGGGGCTAGTTATGGCTACACCTTC	CASSSLGGASYGYTF
once	TRBV27	TRBJ2-1	TRBD1	TGTGCCAGCAGTATCACGACAGGGGGCCCAACAAATGAGCAGTTCTTC	CASSITTGGPTNEQFF
many	TRBV7-6	TRBJ2-5	NA	TGTGCCAGCAGCCGAGCCGTTGCAATCTCTCAAGAGACCCAGTACTTC	CASSRAVAISQETQYF
NA	TRBV6-5	TRBJ1-1	NA	TGTGCCAGCAGTTACTCACAGGGTAGAGCTTTCTTT	CASSYSQGRAFF
NA	TRBV19	TRBJ2-7	NA	TGTGCCAGTAGTATAGGGAGAGGCCGCTACGAGCAGTACTTC	CASSIGRGRYEQYF
NA	TRBV29-1	TRBJ1-1	NA	TGCGGGGAGGACGGGTGCACTGAAGCTTTCTTT	CGEDGCTEAFF
NA	TRBV6-4	TRBJ1-4	TRBD1	TGTGCCAGCAGTGCGCGACAGGGCCCGGGGGAAAAACTGTTTTTT	CASSARQGPGEKLFF
NA	TRBV6-5	TRBJ2-7	TRBD1	TGTGCCAGCGGGACAGGGGGTTCCTACGAGCAGTACTTC	CASGTGGSYEQYF
NA	TRBV7-9	TRBJ2-7	NA	TGTGCCAGCAGCACCCCCAGGGGCGGGTTCGAGCAGTACTTC	CASSTPRGGFEQYF
NA	TRBV29-1	TRBJ1-5	TRBD1	TGCAGCGTGACAGGGGGATCGGGCAATCAGCCCCAGCATTTT	CSVTGGSGNQPQHF
NA	TRBV5-1	TRBJ2-7	NA	TGCGCCAGCAGCTTAGCCATCCGGTCCTACGAGCAGTACTTC	CASSLAIRSYEQYF
NA	TRBV6-5	TRBJ2-7	NA	TGTGCCAGCAGTTTGACAGGACGCAACCACGAGCAGTACTTC	CASSLTGRNHEQYF
NA	TRBV2	TRBJ2-7	TRBD1	TGTGCCAGCAGTGACCCGGGACAGGGGAGCTCCTACGAGCAGTACTTC	CASSDPGQGSSYEQYF
NA	TRBV4-1	TRBJ2-7	TRBD1	TGCGCCAGCAGCCCGGGACAGGGCATGAACGAGCAGTACTTC	CASSPGQGMNEQYF
NA	TRBV6-6	TRBJ2-1	TRBD2	TGTGCCAGCACCCTAGCGGGGGGGCCAAATGAGCAGTTCTTC	CASTLAGGPNEQFF
NA	TRBV7-2	TRBJ1-2	NA	TGTGCCAGCAGCCCACAGGGCCGCACCTATGGCTACACCTTC	CASSPQGRTYGYTF
NA	TRBV6-5	TRBJ1-3	NA	TGTGCCAGCAGCTATGGGGGGTCAGGAAACACCATATATTTT	CASSYGGSGNTIYF
NA	TRBV5-4	TRBJ2-3	TRBD1	TGTGCCAGCACCCCTAAGGCAGGGGGCATGGCAGATACGCAGTATTTT	CASTPKAGGMADTQYF
NA	TRBV4-1	TRBJ1-1	NA	TGCGCCAGCAGCCAAGATCTCGGGGGGCACACTGAAGCTTTCTTT	CASSQDLGGHTEAFF
NA	TRBV15	TRBJ2-3	NA	TGTGCCACCAGCAGAGATGGCGGAGGGACTGAAAGTACAGATACGCAGTATTTT	CATSRDGGGTESTDTQYF